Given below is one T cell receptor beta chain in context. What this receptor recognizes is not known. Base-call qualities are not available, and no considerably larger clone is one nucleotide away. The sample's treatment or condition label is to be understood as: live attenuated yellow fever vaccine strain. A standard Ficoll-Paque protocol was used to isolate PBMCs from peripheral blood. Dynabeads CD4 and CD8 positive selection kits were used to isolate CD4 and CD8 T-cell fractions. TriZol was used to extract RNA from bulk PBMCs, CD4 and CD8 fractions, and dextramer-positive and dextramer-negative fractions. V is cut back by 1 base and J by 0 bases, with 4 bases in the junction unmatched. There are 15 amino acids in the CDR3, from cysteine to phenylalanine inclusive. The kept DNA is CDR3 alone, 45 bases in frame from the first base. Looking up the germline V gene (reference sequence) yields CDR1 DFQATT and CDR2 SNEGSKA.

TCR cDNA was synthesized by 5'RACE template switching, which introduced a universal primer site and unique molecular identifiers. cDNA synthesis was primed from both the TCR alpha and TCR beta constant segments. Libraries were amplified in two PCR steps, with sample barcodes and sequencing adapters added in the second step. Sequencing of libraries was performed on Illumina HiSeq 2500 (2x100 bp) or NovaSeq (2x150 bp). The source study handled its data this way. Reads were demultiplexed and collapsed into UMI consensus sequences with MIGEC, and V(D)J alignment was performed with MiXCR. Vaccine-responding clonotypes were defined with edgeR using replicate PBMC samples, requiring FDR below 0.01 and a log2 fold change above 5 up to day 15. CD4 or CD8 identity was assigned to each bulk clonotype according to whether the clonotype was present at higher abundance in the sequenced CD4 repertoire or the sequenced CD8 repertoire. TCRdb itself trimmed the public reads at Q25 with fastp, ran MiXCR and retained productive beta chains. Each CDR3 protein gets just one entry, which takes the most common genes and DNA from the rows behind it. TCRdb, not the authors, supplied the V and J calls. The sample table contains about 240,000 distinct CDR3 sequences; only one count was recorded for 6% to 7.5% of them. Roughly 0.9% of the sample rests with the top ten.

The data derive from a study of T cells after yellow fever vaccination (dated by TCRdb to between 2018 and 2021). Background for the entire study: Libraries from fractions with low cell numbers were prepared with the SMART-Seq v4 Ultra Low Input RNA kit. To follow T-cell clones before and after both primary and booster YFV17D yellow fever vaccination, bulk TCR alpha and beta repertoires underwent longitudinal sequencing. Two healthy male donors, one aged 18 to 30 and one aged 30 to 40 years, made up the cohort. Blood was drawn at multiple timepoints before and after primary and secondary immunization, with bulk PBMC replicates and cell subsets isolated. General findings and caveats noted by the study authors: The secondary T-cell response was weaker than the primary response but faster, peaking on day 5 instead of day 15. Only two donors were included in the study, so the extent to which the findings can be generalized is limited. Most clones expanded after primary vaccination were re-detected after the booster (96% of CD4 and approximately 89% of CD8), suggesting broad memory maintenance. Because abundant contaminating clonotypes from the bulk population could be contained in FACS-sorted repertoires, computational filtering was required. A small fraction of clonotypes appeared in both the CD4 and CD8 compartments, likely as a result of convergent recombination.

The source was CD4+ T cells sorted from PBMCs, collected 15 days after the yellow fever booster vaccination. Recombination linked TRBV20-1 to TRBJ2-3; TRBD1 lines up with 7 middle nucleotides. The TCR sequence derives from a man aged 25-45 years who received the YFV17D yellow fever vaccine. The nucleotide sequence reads TGCAGTGCTAGAGGAGGGGGACAGAGCACAGATACGCAGTATTTT. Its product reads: CSARGGGQSTDTQYF.